This TCR beta chain was recorded in a study of blood T cell repertoires in COVID-19. Background on the study: The United States, Italy and Spain were the sources of the acute and convalescent COVID-19 samples.

Authors' processing steps: Nucleated cell counts were estimated from reference gene primer amplification. Here immunoSEQ multiplex PCR was the method, and the copy in TCRdb shows in-frame clones only, minus some. Clone size and the V and J calls come from that table; the DNA yielded D and trimming. The table shows over 250,000 clones, with 75% to 95% occurring only once. The CDR3 has 13 amino acids. Germline loops: CDR1 SGHRS, CDR2 YFSETQ. V was cut by 5 bases and J by 7 bases, with 16 bases left in between. The sample consisted of peripheral blood. The chain has TRBV5-1 and TRBJ2-7, with D possibly matching TRBD2 (6 bases). The source of this sequence is a person aged 18-35 years with COVID-19, enrolled during active disease. Here the CDR3 reads CASREEGAAEQYF. CDR3 nucleotides: TGCGCCAGCAGAGAGGAGGGAGCAGCTGAGCAGTACTTC.